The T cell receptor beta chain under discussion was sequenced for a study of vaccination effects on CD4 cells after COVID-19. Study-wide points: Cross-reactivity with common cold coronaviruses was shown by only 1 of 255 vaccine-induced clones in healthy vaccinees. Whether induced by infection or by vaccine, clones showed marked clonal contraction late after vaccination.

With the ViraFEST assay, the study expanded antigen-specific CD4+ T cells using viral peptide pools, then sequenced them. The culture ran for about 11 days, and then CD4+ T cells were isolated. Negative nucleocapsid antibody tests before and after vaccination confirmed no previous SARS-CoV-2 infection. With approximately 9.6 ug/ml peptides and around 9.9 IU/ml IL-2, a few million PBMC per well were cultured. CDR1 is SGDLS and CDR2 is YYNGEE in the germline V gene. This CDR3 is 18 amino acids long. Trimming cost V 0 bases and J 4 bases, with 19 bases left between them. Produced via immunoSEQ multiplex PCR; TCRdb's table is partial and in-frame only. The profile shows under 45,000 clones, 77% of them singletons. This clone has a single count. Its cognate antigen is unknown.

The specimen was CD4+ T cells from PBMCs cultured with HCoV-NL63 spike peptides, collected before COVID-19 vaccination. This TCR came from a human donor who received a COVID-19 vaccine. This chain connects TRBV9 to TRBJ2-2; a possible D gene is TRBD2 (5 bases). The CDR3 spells CASSVGSFYGEGTGELFF. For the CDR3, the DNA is TGTGCCAGCAGCGTAGGCTCGTTTTATGGAGAGGGCACCGGGGAGCTGTTTTTT.